This passage covers 16 T cell receptor beta chains from one sample sequenced in a study of T-cell memory formation after mild COVID-19. A single record per CDR3 protein comes from TCRdb applying MiXCR to the 5' RACE reads. The sample carries more than 70,000 distinct CDR3 sequences, approximately 15% recorded once. Sequencing was done on a sample of PBMCs or a T cell subset sorted from them (not recorded which). All receptors come from an adult woman who had mild COVID-19 (a few samples of this study predate the infection). Cell type and time point are not known.

The chain recombines TRBV19 with TRBJ1-1; 11 bases align to TRBD1. Germline assignment: CDR1 LNHDA and CDR2 SQIVND (reference sequence). The CDR3 consists of 18 residues. V trimming: 6 bases; J trimming: 1 base; junction bases outside the gene matches: 13. Here the CDR3 reads CASRMAGQGAQGNTEAFF. CDR3 in DNA: TGTGCCAGTAGGATGGCCGGACAGGGGGCTCAGGGGAACACTGAAGCTTTCTTT.

This clonotype was detected only a few times. In nucleotides, the CDR3 is TGTGCCAGCAGTGCGGTTAGTTCCGGGGAGCTGTTTTTT. Encoded protein: CASSAVSSGELFF. The chain links TRBV7-3 to TRBJ2-2; D is unresolved. The CDR3 has 13 amino acids. V lost 6 bases to trimming and J lost 6 bases, with 11 bases between them. Looked up from germline, CDR1 is SGHTA and CDR2 is FQGTGA.

Only a few counts were recorded for this clonotype. The V and J genes are TRBV5-1 and TRBJ2-7, with TRBD1 identical over 10 bases. This CDR3 comprises 16 residues. The trim removed 4 bases at V and 1 base at J, leaving 8 bases unmatched. The germline CDR1 and CDR2 sequences are SGHRS and YFSETQ. The CDR3 here is CASSRTDRGPSYEQYF. The CDR3, as DNA: TGCGCCAGCAGCCGTACAGACAGGGGGCCTTCCTACGAGCAGTACTTC.

This clonotype was counted between two and nine times. The rearrangement uses TRBV12-3 or TRBV12-4 and TRBJ2-3; TRBD1 matches 8 bases. Trimming removed 5 bases from V and 3 bases from J; junction bases left unmatched: 13. The CDR3 sequence is 17 residues long. CDR3 in DNA: TGTGCCAGCAGTACATCCCCCCGGGACAGGTGGACAGATACGCAGTATTTT. This gives the protein CASSTSPRDRWTDTQYF.

The chain joins TRBV27 to TRBJ2-5; no clear D. Trimming removed 3 bases at V and 7 bases at J, with 9 bases between. The CDR3 is made up of 12 amino acids. In germline, CDR1 is MNHEY, CDR2 SMNVEV (reference sequence). The CDR3 region has the DNA TGTGCCAGCAGTTTCCCCTCAGGGACCCAGTACTTC. Its translation: CASSFPSGTQYF.

The CDR3 loop is CASSWAGQTYNEQFF. The CDR3 bases are TGTGCCAGCAGTTGGGCGGGACAGACTTACAATGAGCAGTTCTTC. V usage is TRBV12-3 or TRBV12-4 and J usage is TRBJ2-1, with D possibly being TRBD1 (7 bases). Trimming removed 4 bases from V and 4 bases from J, with 14 bases in between. This CDR3 has 15 amino acids.

This chain uses TRBV20-1 with TRBJ2-7, with 10 positions matching TRBD2. The CDR3 loop spans 14 amino acids. Germline CDR1 and CDR2: DFQATT and SNEGSKA (reference sequence). J was trimmed by 5 bases and V by 6 bases; bases with no gene match: 10. The CDR3 bases are TGCAGTGCCCCCCTCGGGAGCGGGAGGGACGAGCAGTACTTC. Encoded protein: CSAPLGSGRDEQYF.

The CDR3 reads CASSLAGRHTEAFF. In nucleotides, the CDR3 is TGTGCCAGCAGCTTGGCGGGCAGACACACTGAAGCTTTCTTT. This rearrangement joins TRBV5-5 to TRBJ1-1, with D unclear. V shed 0 bases and J shed 3 bases, with 9 bases lying between them. The length of the CDR3 is 14 residues. CDR1 and CDR2 from the germline V gene are SGHKS and YYEKEE (reference sequence). The full variable domain, rest sourced from reference TRBV5-5 and TRBJ1-1, is DAGVTQSPTHLIKTRGQQVTLRCSPISGHKSVSWYQQVLGQGPQFIFQYYEKEERGRGNFPDRFSARQFPNYSSELNVNALLLGDSALYLCASSLAGRHTEAFFGQGTRLTVV.

This clonotype came up many times. J is TRBJ2-3 and V is TRBV5-4; TRBD2 agrees at 11 bases. The CDR3 is 18 residues long. Germline loops: CDR1 SGHNT, CDR2 YYREEE (reference sequence). Trimming took 0 bases from V and 0 from J; bases not matched to a gene: 6. The CDR3 loop is CASSLDGGTSGSTDTQYF. The CDR3 bases are TGTGCCAGCAGCTTGGACGGCGGGACTAGCGGAAGCACAGATACGCAGTATTTT. Based on the CDR3 plus reference TRBV5-4 and TRBJ2-3, the full variable domain is ETGVTQSPTHLIKTRGQQVTLRCSSQSGHNTVSWYQQALGQGPQFIFQYYREEENGRGNFPPRFSGLQFPNYSSELNVNALELDDSALYLCASSLDGGTSGSTDTQYFGPGTRLTVL.

J is TRBJ2-1 and V is TRBV5-1; 9 bases are a match to TRBD1. The junction had 1 base not matched to a gene; V was cut back by 3 bases and J by 9 bases. The germline CDR1 and CDR2 sequences are SGHRS and YFSETQ. The CDR3 covers 12 residues. As DNA, the CDR3 is TGCGCCAGCAGCTGGGACAGGGTTGAGCAGTTCTTC. Its protein product is CASSWDRVEQFF.

A few counts support this clonotype. The gene calls are TRBV12-3 or TRBV12-4 and TRBJ1-2, with TRBD1 identical over 9 bases. The CDR3 runs to 13 residues. V shed 7 bases, J shed 6 bases, and the junction held 6 bases outside the gene matches. CDR3 DNA sequence: TGTGCCAGCATCCTGACAGGGGGGAATGGCTACACCTTC. Its translation: CASILTGGNGYTF.

This clonotype was counted between two and nine times. This sequence joins TRBV4-2 and TRBJ2-4, with TRBD1 identical over 8 bases. The CDR3 totals 17 residues. Trimming removed 0 bases from V and 5 bases from J; junction bases left unmatched: 9. Germline V gene lookup returns CDR1 LGHNA and CDR2 YNFKEQ. Written as DNA, the CDR3 is TGTGCCAGCAGCCAAGAACGGTCGGGACAGGCTGAAAACATTCAGTACTTC. This gives the protein CASSQERSGQAENIQYF.

This clonotype was picked up a small number of times. The chain carries TRBV5-6 and TRBJ2-1, with 11 bases identical to TRBD2. J lost 4 bases, V lost 2 bases, and 2 bases had no gene match. Germline loops: CDR1 SGHDT, CDR2 YYEEEE. This CDR3 has 15 residues. CDR3 residues: CASSFGTSGYNEQFF. In DNA, the CDR3 is TGTGCCAGCAGCTTTGGGACTAGCGGTTACAATGAGCAGTTCTTC. Complete variable domain (other parts from reference TRBV5-6 and TRBJ2-1): DAGVTQSPTHLIKTRGQQVTLRCSPKSGHDTVSWYQQALGQGPQFIFQYYEEEERQRGNFPDRFSGHQFPNYSSELNVNALLLGDSALYLCASSFGTSGYNEQFFGPGTRLTVL.

The chain uses TRBV29-1 and TRBJ2-7; 14 bases are a match to TRBD2. The CDR3 is made up of 15 amino acids. Germline loops: CDR1 SQVTM, CDR2 ANQGSEA. V trimming: 7 bases; J trimming: 4 bases; junction bases outside the gene matches: 9. The CDR3 DNA reads TGCAGCGGCTCCGGGACTAGCGGGAGTCCGTACGAGCAGTACTTC. Residues: CSGSGTSGSPYEQYF.

This clonotype was counted many times. This chain links TRBV4-1 with TRBJ2-7, with 9 bases lining up with TRBD1. This CDR3 comprises 14 residues. V was clipped by 1 base and J by 4 bases; unmatched bases: 2. Germline V gene data show CDR1 as MGHRA and CDR2 as YSYEKL. The CDR3 DNA follows: TGCGCCAGCAGCCAAGGGACAGGGGTTTACGAGCAGTACTTC. Encoded protein: CASSQGTGVYEQYF.

This clonotype has at least ten counts. The genes are TRBV30 and TRBJ2-6; D is ambiguous. This CDR3 has 17 residues. V shed 2 bases and J shed 0 bases, with 14 bases lying between them. From germline, CDR1 is GTSNPN and CDR2 SVGIG (reference sequence). CDR3 in amino acids: CAWSPRAAASGANVLTF. The CDR3 region has the DNA TGTGCCTGGAGTCCCCGGGCAGCAGCCTCTGGGGCCAACGTCCTGACTTTC.